This TCR beta chain was found in a study of cytomegalovirus exposure and HLA in healthy donors. Study results and limitations: Investigators reported 150 to 200 TCR beta chains as tied to cytomegalovirus.

Sequenced by immunoSEQ multiplex PCR; TCRdb stores in-frame clones only, minus some. The table lists roughly 330,000 clones, 87% of them singletons. V shed 2 bases, J shed 5 bases, and the junction held 8 bases outside the gene matches. The CDR3 sequence is 15 residues long. The V gene's germline CDR1 is MDHEN and CDR2 SYDVKM. About this clone: The antigen remains unidentified.

This receptor was obtained from a woman aged 30 to 39 in good health and CMV-seropositive. Material: PBMCs. V is TRBV28 and J is TRBJ1-2, with 7 bases lining up with TRBD1. The CDR3 here is CASSLKIAGGYGYTF. The CDR3 region has the DNA TGTGCCAGCAGTTTAAAAATCGCAGGGGGGTATGGCTACACCTTC.